The 6 T cell receptor beta chains listed next were all sequenced from one sample in a study of blood T cell repertoires in COVID-19. Clones were sequenced by immunoSEQ multiplex PCR, and TCRdb holds only the in-frame ones, with some missing. The data show hundreds of thousands of clones, approximately 90% seen once. The sample was PBMCs or T cells enriched from blood (not recorded which). These receptors all stem from a woman between 18 and 29 years old who had recovered from COVID-19.

CDR3 DNA sequence: TGTGCCAGCAGCGAACAGGGGGTCTTGATTGAAAAACTGTTTTTT. Residues: CASSEQGVLIEKLFF. V and J are TRBV28 and TRBJ1-4; 8 positions match TRBD1. CDR1 and CDR2 from the germline V gene are MDHEN and SYDVKM. The CDR3 spans 15 residues. V lost 6 bases, J lost 7 bases, and 10 bases stayed unmatched.

Regarding this clone: This CDR3 is also generated by other DNA sequences in the sample. V is TRBV20-1 and J is TRBJ2-1; D is ambiguous. This CDR3 comprises 10 residues. Trimming removed 5 bases at V and 7 bases at J, with 6 bases between. Germline loops: CDR1 DFQATT, CDR2 SNEGSKA (reference sequence). CDR3 region: CSALRNEQFF. The CDR3 DNA reads as TGCAGTGCTCTGAGGAATGAGCAGTTCTTC.

J is TRBJ2-1 and V is TRBV19; 8 bases line up with TRBD1. Germline trimming cut 4 bases from V and 0 bases from J; bases unmatched to any gene: 8. From germline, CDR1 is LNHDA and CDR2 SQIVND (reference sequence). CDR3 length equals 17 residues. The CDR3 reads CASSKSKTGASYNEQFF. In nucleotides, the CDR3 is TGTGCCAGTAGTAAAAGTAAGACAGGGGCCTCCTACAATGAGCAGTTCTTC.

V and J are TRBV15 and TRBJ2-3, with TRBD2 identical over 7 bases. Germline V gene lookup returns CDR1 LNHNV and CDR2 YYDKDF (reference sequence). The CDR3 contains 15 residues. The V segment lost 3 bases and the J segment 5 bases; nucleotides outside the gene matches: 8. Written as DNA, the CDR3 is TGTGCCACCAGCAGGGTAAGCGGGATGGGAGATACGCAGTATTTT. The encoded protein is CATSRVSGMGDTQYF.

The chain couples TRBV4-2 to TRBJ1-6; D might be TRBD1 (5 bases). The CDR3 has 16 residues. Germline CDR1 reads LGHNA; CDR2 reads YNFKEQ. Trimming pared 1 base from V and 6 bases from J, leaving 13 bases between. CDR3 in DNA: TGTGCCAGCAGCCAAGGACCGGGACTGCTTAATTCACCCCTCCACTTT. Its translation: CASSQGPGLLNSPLHF.

The V and J genes are TRBV5-1 and TRBJ2-5; tentatively, D is TRBD1 (7 bases). Germline loops: CDR1 SGHRS, CDR2 YFSETQ. The CDR3 contains 15 residues. The V end lost 3 bases, the J end lost 4 bases, and 16 bases lay between the germline ends. The DNA for the CDR3 is TGCGCCAGCAGCTGGAGGGACAGCGCTCGAGAGACCCAGTACTTC. Translated, it gives CASSWRDSARETQYF.